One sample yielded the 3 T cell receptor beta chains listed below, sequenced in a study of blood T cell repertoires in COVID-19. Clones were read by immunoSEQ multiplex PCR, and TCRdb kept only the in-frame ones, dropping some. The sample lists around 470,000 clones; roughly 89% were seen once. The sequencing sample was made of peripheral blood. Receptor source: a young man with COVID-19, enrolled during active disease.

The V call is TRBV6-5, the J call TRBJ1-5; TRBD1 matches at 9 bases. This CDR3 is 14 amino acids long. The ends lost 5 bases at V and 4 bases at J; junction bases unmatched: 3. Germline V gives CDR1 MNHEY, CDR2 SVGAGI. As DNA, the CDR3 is TGTGCCAGCAGTCACGGACAGGGGAATCAGCCCCAGCATTTT. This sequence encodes CASSHGQGNQPQHF.

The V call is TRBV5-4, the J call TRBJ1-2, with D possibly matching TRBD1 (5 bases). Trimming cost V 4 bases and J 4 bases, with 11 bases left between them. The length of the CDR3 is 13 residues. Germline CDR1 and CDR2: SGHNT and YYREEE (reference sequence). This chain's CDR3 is CASSRGGAYGYTF. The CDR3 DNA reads TGTGCCAGCAGCCGCGGAGGGGCCTATGGCTACACCTTC.

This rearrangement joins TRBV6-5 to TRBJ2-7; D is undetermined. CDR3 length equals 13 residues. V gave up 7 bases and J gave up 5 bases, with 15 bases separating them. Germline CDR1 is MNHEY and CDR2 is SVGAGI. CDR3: CASTETARDEQYF. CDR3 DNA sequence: TGTGCCAGCACCGAGACCGCCCGGGACGAGCAGTACTTC.